These T cell receptor beta chains were read from a single sample in a study of long-term antiretroviral therapy in people with HIV. Only in-frame clones appear in the TCRdb table, and some are missing; sequencing was by immunoSEQ multiplex PCR. The sample yields 23,000 or so clones, 70% to 85% seen once. This sample comprised unsorted PBMCs, obtained 0.1 years before starting antiretroviral therapy. Every receptor here comes from a man between 18 and 29 years old with HIV. Each CDR3 is given with its conserved first and last residue. D genes are given only for firm matches. Rows may omit the clone size; those that give it use once, few, many or a size class.

abundance: .
d_gene: TRBD1
v_gene: TRBV19
j_gene: TRBJ1-2
CDR3nt: TGTGCCAGTAGTTTCGGACAGGGAGCAAACTATGGCTACACCTTC
CDR3aa: CASSFGQGANYGYTF

abundance: .
d_gene: TRBD1
v_gene: TRBV9
j_gene: TRBJ2-7
CDR3nt: TGTGCCAGCAGCGTAGATCTGGGACAGGGGTCCTACGAGCAGTACTTC
CDR3aa: CASSVDLGQGSYEQYF

abundance: few
d_gene: .
v_gene: TRBV6-6
j_gene: TRBJ2-3
CDR3nt: TGTGCCAGCAGTTACTCGTCGGTGGATTCCACAGATACGCAGTATTTT
CDR3aa: CASSYSSVDSTDTQYF

abundance: once
d_gene: .
v_gene: TRBV5-4
j_gene: TRBJ2-1
CDR3nt: TGTGCCAGCAGTTCAACCGCAACGCAGGGGAATGAGCAGTTCTTC
CDR3aa: CASSSTATQGNEQFF

abundance: .
d_gene: .
v_gene: TRBV7-2
j_gene: TRBJ2-7
CDR3nt: TGTGCCAGCAGCTTTGAAGGGGGTACCTACGAGCAGTACTTC
CDR3aa: CASSFEGGTYEQYF

abundance: .
d_gene: .
v_gene: TRBV5-4
j_gene: TRBJ2-5
CDR3nt: TGTGCCAGCAGCTTTGGGGGACAAGAGACCCAGTACTTC
CDR3aa: CASSFGGQETQYF

abundance: .
d_gene: TRBD1
v_gene: TRBV2
j_gene: TRBJ1-3
CDR3nt: TGTGCCAGCACCTTACCCGGGACAGGGGGCTCTGGAAACACCATATATTTT
CDR3aa: CASTLPGTGGSGNTIYF

abundance: .
d_gene: .
v_gene: TRBV19
j_gene: TRBJ2-7
CDR3nt: TGTGCCAGTAGTGCTCGGGACGGCTACGAGCAGTACTTC
CDR3aa: CASSARDGYEQYF

abundance: .
d_gene: .
v_gene: TRBV6-5
j_gene: TRBJ2-7
CDR3nt: TGTGCCAGCAGTTACCTCCAGGGTCCCTACGAGCAGTACTTC
CDR3aa: CASSYLQGPYEQYF

abundance: .
d_gene: .
v_gene: TRBV7-6
j_gene: TRBJ1-4
CDR3nt: TGTGCCAGCAGCTCCCCGGGGGTCGCTGAAAAACTGTTTTTT
CDR3aa: CASSSPGVAEKLFF

abundance: .
d_gene: TRBD2
v_gene: TRBV7-9
j_gene: TRBJ2-5
CDR3nt: TGTGCCAGCAGCTTAGGGCGAGGACTAGAGGTAGAGACCCAGTACTTC
CDR3aa: CASSLGRGLEVETQYF

abundance: .
d_gene: .
v_gene: TRBV11-2
j_gene: TRBJ2-2
CDR3nt: TGTGCCAGCAGCTTAAAACTGCCGAACACCGGGGAGCTGTTTTTT
CDR3aa: CASSLKLPNTGELFF

abundance: .
d_gene: .
v_gene: TRBV6-1
j_gene: TRBJ2-3
CDR3nt: TGTGCCAGCAGGGAGGGGGGGGAGGCAGATACGCAGTATTTT
CDR3aa: CASREGGEADTQYF

abundance: .
d_gene: .
v_gene: TRBV28
j_gene: TRBJ1-3
CDR3nt: TGTGCCAGCAGTTGGGGAGTATTTGGAAACACCATATATTTT
CDR3aa: CASSWGVFGNTIYF

abundance: .
d_gene: .
v_gene: TRBV4-1
j_gene: TRBJ2-1
CDR3nt: TGCGCCAGCAGCCAAGAAAGCGGAAACAATGAGCAGTTCTTC
CDR3aa: CASSQESGNNEQFF

abundance: .
d_gene: .
v_gene: TRBV11-2
j_gene: TRBJ1-3
CDR3nt: TGTGCCAGCAGCTCGATAAGGGATAACACCATATATTTT
CDR3aa: CASSSIRDNTIYF

abundance: .
d_gene: .
v_gene: TRBV6-5
j_gene: TRBJ2-1
CDR3nt: TGTGCCAGCAGCCACGGTAGCTCCTACAATGAGCAGTTCTTC
CDR3aa: CASSHGSSYNEQFF

abundance: .
d_gene: TRBD2
v_gene: TRBV7-2
j_gene: TRBJ2-1
CDR3nt: TGTGCCAGCAGCTTAGCCGGCGGGAGGGCGTTCTACAATGAGCAGTTCTTC
CDR3aa: CASSLAGGRAFYNEQFF

abundance: once
d_gene: TRBD2
v_gene: TRBV11-1
j_gene: TRBJ2-3
CDR3nt: TGTGCCAGCAGCTTAGGCCTAGCGGGGTTTACGGATACGCAGTATTTT
CDR3aa: CASSLGLAGFTDTQYF

abundance: once
d_gene: .
v_gene: TRBV5-4
j_gene: TRBJ2-3
CDR3nt: TGTGCCAGCAGCCCCCGACAGAGCACAGATACGCAGTATTTT
CDR3aa: CASSPRQSTDTQYF

abundance: .
d_gene: .
v_gene: TRBV6-1
j_gene: TRBJ2-7
CDR3nt: TGTGCCAGCAGTGAGACGGTCCTATCGTCCTACGAGCAGTACTTC
CDR3aa: CASSETVLSSYEQYF

abundance: .
d_gene: .
v_gene: TRBV6-4
j_gene: TRBJ2-1
CDR3nt: TGTGCCAGCAGTGACTCGAGCGGGTCCTACAATGAGCAGTTCTTC
CDR3aa: CASSDSSGSYNEQFF

abundance: .
d_gene: TRBD1
v_gene: TRBV28
j_gene: TRBJ1-4
CDR3nt: TGTGCCAGCAGTTGGACAGGGGGGAGTGAAAAACTGTTTTTT
CDR3aa: CASSWTGGSEKLFF

abundance: few
d_gene: .
v_gene: TRBV4-3
j_gene: TRBJ2-2
CDR3nt: TGCGCCAGCAGCCAAGATGCACGACCTCTAATTTCGAACACCGGGGAGCTGTTTTTT
CDR3aa: CASSQDARPLISNTGELFF

abundance: few
d_gene: TRBD2
v_gene: TRBV7-2
j_gene: TRBJ2-7
CDR3nt: TGTGCCAGCAGCCTTAGCGGGAGTCCGTACGAGCAGTACTTC
CDR3aa: CASSLSGSPYEQYF

abundance: .
d_gene: TRBD1
v_gene: TRBV28
j_gene: TRBJ2-7
CDR3nt: TGTGCCAGCAGCCAAGACAGGGCATACGAGCAGTACTTC
CDR3aa: CASSQDRAYEQYF

abundance: .
d_gene: .
v_gene: TRBV29-1
j_gene: TRBJ1-1
CDR3nt: TGCAGCGACTTGACCTACCGGGTAGAAGCTTTCTTT
CDR3aa: CSDLTYRVEAFF

abundance: .
d_gene: TRBD2
v_gene: TRBV6-1
j_gene: TRBJ2-3
CDR3nt: TGTGCCAGCAGTGAACTAGCGGGGGCAGATACGCAGTATTTT
CDR3aa: CASSELAGADTQYF

abundance: .
d_gene: .
v_gene: TRBV27
j_gene: TRBJ1-2
CDR3nt: TGTGCCAGCAGTTTATTCGGGGTCGTTGGCTACACCTTC
CDR3aa: CASSLFGVVGYTF

abundance: few
d_gene: .
v_gene: TRBV2
j_gene: TRBJ1-5
CDR3nt: TGTGCCAGCAGAGACTCTGGGTGGGGGCCCCAGCATTTT
CDR3aa: CASRDSGWGPQHF

abundance: .
d_gene: TRBD1
v_gene: TRBV7-8
j_gene: TRBJ2-7
CDR3nt: TGTGCCAGCAGCCCCGGGACAGGGCCCCTCTACGAGCAGTACTTC
CDR3aa: CASSPGTGPLYEQYF

abundance: few
d_gene: .
v_gene: TRBV7-9
j_gene: TRBJ1-2
CDR3nt: TGTGCCAGCAGCCCACAGCCTAGTAGAGGCTATGGCTACACCTTC
CDR3aa: CASSPQPSRGYGYTF

abundance: .
d_gene: TRBD1
v_gene: TRBV19
j_gene: TRBJ2-6
CDR3nt: TGTGCCAGTAGTCCAGGACAGGGTAATGTCAACGTCCTGACTTTC
CDR3aa: CASSPGQGNVNVLTF

abundance: .
d_gene: .
v_gene: TRBV29-1
j_gene: TRBJ2-3
CDR3nt: TGCAGCGCCGCAGGTCCCTTATCTCCCACCGTGCACGGAGATACGCAGTATTTT
CDR3aa: CSAAGPLSPTVHGDTQYF

abundance: .
d_gene: .
v_gene: TRBV11-2
j_gene: TRBJ2-2
CDR3nt: TGTGCCAGCAGCCGGCGAGTGACAGGTCCCCAAGGGGAGCTGTTTTTT
CDR3aa: CASSRRVTGPQGELFF

abundance: once
d_gene: TRBD2
v_gene: TRBV5-5
j_gene: TRBJ2-3
CDR3nt: TGTGCCAGCAGCTTGACTAGCGGGAGTACAGATACGCAGTATTTT
CDR3aa: CASSLTSGSTDTQYF

abundance: .
d_gene: .
v_gene: TRBV7-2
j_gene: TRBJ1-5
CDR3nt: TGTGCCAGCAGCTCACCAGGACGGCCGGGTCCCAATCAGCCCCAGCATTTT
CDR3aa: CASSSPGRPGPNQPQHF

abundance: .
d_gene: TRBD1
v_gene: TRBV7-3
j_gene: TRBJ2-2
CDR3nt: TGTGCCAGCGGGACAGGGGTCGGGGAGCTGTTTTTT
CDR3aa: CASGTGVGELFF

abundance: .
d_gene: TRBD1
v_gene: TRBV6-4
j_gene: TRBJ2-2
CDR3nt: TGTGCCAGCAGTCCCGGGACAGGGGGAACCGGGGAGCTGTTTTTT
CDR3aa: CASSPGTGGTGELFF

abundance: .
d_gene: TRBD2
v_gene: TRBV15
j_gene: TRBJ2-7
CDR3nt: TGTGCCACCAGCAGAGCGGGGGGGGTCCCCATAGCGGGGGGATACTACGAGCAGTACTTC
CDR3aa: CATSRAGGVPIAGGYYEQYF

abundance: .
d_gene: TRBD2
v_gene: TRBV5-1
j_gene: TRBJ2-7
CDR3nt: TGCGCCAGCAGCGTGGGGACTAGGAACGAGCAGTACTTC
CDR3aa: CASSVGTRNEQYF

abundance: .
d_gene: TRBD1
v_gene: TRBV5-6
j_gene: TRBJ1-1
CDR3nt: TGTGCCAGCAGCTTTTCCGGGACAGTGAACACTGAAGCTTTCTTT
CDR3aa: CASSFSGTVNTEAFF

abundance: .
d_gene: TRBD2
v_gene: TRBV29-1
j_gene: TRBJ2-2
CDR3nt: TGCAGCGTTTCTCCTGGACTAGCGGGAGGCGACACCGGGGAGCTGTTTTTT
CDR3aa: CSVSPGLAGGDTGELFF

abundance: once
d_gene: .
v_gene: TRBV30
j_gene: TRBJ1-2
CDR3nt: TGTGCCTGGAGTCATACACTCGGGGAAGTCTATGGCTACACCTTC
CDR3aa: CAWSHTLGEVYGYTF

abundance: once
d_gene: TRBD2
v_gene: TRBV27
j_gene: TRBJ2-3
CDR3nt: TGTGCCAGCAGTACAGGACTAGGGGACCACACAGATACGCAGTATTTT
CDR3aa: CASSTGLGDHTDTQYF